The 17 T cell receptor beta chains reported below all come from one sample, sequenced in a study of blood T cell repertoires in COVID-19. Repertoires were generated with immunoSEQ multiplex PCR, while TCRdb's copy carries only in-frame clones and drops some. This sample has 400,000 or so clones, with 85% to 90% found just once. The sequencing input was PBMCs or T cells enriched from blood (not recorded which). The receptors here all came from a man aged 25 to 40 who had recovered from COVID-19.

The chain couples TRBV5-1 to TRBJ2-7; D might be TRBD2 (5 bases). CDR3 size: 14 residues. The V end lost 0 bases, the J end lost 4 bases, and 11 bases lay between the germline ends. Germline CDR1 is SGHRS and CDR2 is YFSETQ. DNA for the CDR3: TGCGCCAGCAGCTTGGCGCTAGCTTCTTACGAGCAGTACTTC. Protein: CASSLALASYEQYF.

The chain couples TRBV3-1 (or the pseudogene TRBV3-2) to TRBJ1-1; D is unresolved. Between the trimmed V and J ends, which lost 2 bases and 4 bases, there was a span of 8 bases. This CDR3 spans 13 amino acids. Germline loops: CDR1 LGHDT, CDR2 YNNKEL (reference sequence). As DNA, the CDR3 is TGTGCCAGCAGCCAAAGATCGAGCACTGAAGCTTTCTTT. Encoded protein: CASSQRSSTEAFF.

The chain couples TRBV27 to TRBJ2-3; 10 nucleotides match TRBD1. V lost 3 bases and J lost 4; bases outside the gene matches: 1. The germline gives CDR1 MNHEY, CDR2 SMNVEV (reference sequence). This CDR3 has 14 residues. CDR3 in DNA: TGTGCCAGCAGTTTGACAGGGGGCGCAGATACGCAGTATTTT. Amino acids: CASSLTGGADTQYF.

J is TRBJ2-7 and V is TRBV11-3, with TRBD2 identical over 8 bases. The CDR3 has 16 residues. With 5 bases clipped from V and 4 bases from J, the junction kept 13 bases outside the gene matches. CDR1 and CDR2 from the germline V gene are SGHNT and YENEEA. The CDR3 DNA follows: TGTGCCAGCAGCGTCAGCGGGAGCGCTTCTATATACGAGCAGTACTTC. It translates to CASSVSGSASIYEQYF.

This clone was recorded a few times. V is TRBV29-1 and J is TRBJ2-5; TRBD1 matches at 10 bases. The CDR3 is 13 residues long. Germline CDR1 and CDR2: SQVTM and ANQGSEA. Trimming took 7 bases from V and 2 from J; bases not matched to a gene: 4. The CDR3 protein is CSGSGQGQETQYF. The CDR3 DNA sequence: TGCAGCGGCTCGGGACAGGGGCAAGAGACCCAGTACTTC.

Concerning this clone itself: Germline is not matched at one junction end, which may reflect a read error. V and J are TRBV6-2 or TRBV6-3 and TRBJ2-7; 10 bases are shared with TRBD2. CDR1 and CDR2 (germline): MNHEY, SVGEGT. The CDR3 contains 11 residues. CDR3 nucleotides: TGTGCCAGCAGCGCAGGACTAGCGGCAAACTTC. It yields the protein CASSAGLAANF.

This clone was seen more than once but under ten times. V usage is TRBV20-1 and J usage is TRBJ1-2; unclear D gene. This CDR3 contains 15 residues. The germline CDR1 and CDR2 sequences are DFQATT and SNEGSKA (reference sequence). V dropped 3 bases and J dropped 0 bases, with 14 bases sitting between them. CDR3 nucleotides: TGCAGTGCTAGTAGAGGAGGGAGTTCTAACTATGGCTACACCTTC. Its translation is CSASRGGSSNYGYTF.

The chain has TRBV15 and TRBJ1-5, with a weak D call TRBD1 (5 bases). The CDR3 consists of 16 residues. CDR1 and CDR2 from the germline V gene are LNHNV and YYDKDF (reference sequence). V lost 1 base and J 1 base, leaving 11 bases between the germline ends. The CDR3 loop reads CATSRGGLKSNQPQHF. The CDR3 DNA reads TGTGCCACCAGCAGAGGGGGCCTAAAAAGCAATCAGCCCCAGCATTTT.

The chain combines TRBV12-5 with TRBJ2-7; maybe TRBD1 (6 bases). Germline-derived CDR1 and CDR2 are LGHNT and FRNRAP. CDR3 size: 14 residues. V lost 5 bases to trimming and J lost 6 bases, with 17 bases between them. The CDR3 here is CASGQGHGGREQYF. The CDR3 region has the DNA TGTGCTAGTGGTCAGGGACACGGAGGCCGCGAGCAGTACTTC. Full variable domain (outside the CDR3, taken from reference TRBV12-5 and TRBJ2-7): DARVTQTPRHKVTEMGQEVTMRCQPILGHNTVFWYRQTMMQGLELLAYFRNRAPLDDSGMPKDRFSAEMPDATLATLKIQPSEPRDSAVYFCASGQGHGGREQYFGPGTRLTVT.

This clone was counted a single time. The chain carries TRBV3-1 (or the pseudogene TRBV3-2) and TRBJ1-3, with 10 bases fitting TRBD1. Per the germline V gene, CDR1 is LGHDT and CDR2 is YNNKEL (reference sequence). This CDR3 is 15 amino acids long. V was pared by 6 bases and J by 3 bases, with 5 bases of the junction left unmatched. For the CDR3, the DNA is TGTGCCAGCAGGGGCGACAGGGGGCTTGGAAACACCATATATTTT. It encodes CASRGDRGLGNTIYF.

This clone has a single count. This rearrangement joins TRBV15 to TRBJ2-3, with 9 bases lining up with TRBD2. The junction had 6 bases not matched to a gene; V was cut back by 4 bases and J by 1 base. The CDR3 is 16 amino acids. The germline gives CDR1 LNHNV, CDR2 YYDKDF (reference sequence). The CDR3 DNA reads as TGTGCCACCAGCACGAATAGCGGGAGCGGCACAGATACGCAGTATTTT. Amino acid sequence: CATSTNSGSGTDTQYF. Full variable domain (outside the CDR3, taken from reference TRBV15 and TRBJ2-3): DAMVIQNPRYQVTQFGKPVTLSCSQTLNHNVMYWYQQKSSQAPKLLFHYYDKDFNNEADTPDNFQSRRPNTSFCFLDIRSPGLGDTAMYLCATSTNSGSGTDTQYFGPGTRLTVL.

J is TRBJ1-4 and V is TRBV25-1; D is ambiguous. Germline lookup yields CDR1 MGHDK and CDR2 SYGVNS. There are 14 residues in the CDR3. Trimming took 3 bases from V and 4 from J, leaving 9 bases between them. CDR3 region: CASSDFSVNEKLFF. In DNA, the CDR3 is TGTGCCAGCAGTGACTTCAGCGTTAATGAAAAACTGTTTTTT.

The V call is TRBV28, the J call TRBJ2-3; TRBD1 matches at 7 bases. Losses at the gene ends were 7 bases for V and 2 bases for J; bases not matched to a gene: 12. Germline V gene sequence: CDR1 MDHEN, CDR2 SYDVKM. There are 16 residues in the CDR3. The CDR3 reads CASNSPGTVFTDTQYF. The CDR3 coding sequence is TGTGCCAGCAACAGTCCCGGGACAGTGTTCACAGATACGCAGTATTTT.

The chain couples TRBV7-2 to TRBJ1-1; D call uncertain. This CDR3 is built from 13 residues. V shed 3 bases and J shed 1 base, with 6 bases lying between them. Looked up from germline, CDR1 is SGHTA and CDR2 is FQGNSA. The CDR3 spells CASSFPGNTEAFF. The DNA of the CDR3 is TGTGCCAGCAGCTTCCCAGGGAACACTGAAGCTTTCTTT. The variable domain in full, with the rest retrieved from reference TRBV7-2 and TRBJ1-1, is GAGVSQSPSNKVTEKGKDVELRCDPISGHTALYWYRQSLGQGLEFLIYFQGNSAPDKSGLPSDRFSAERTGGSVSTLTIQRTQQEDSAVYLCASSFPGNTEAFFGQGTRLTVV.

The gene calls are TRBV14 and TRBJ2-3; TRBD2 matches at 11 bases. The germline V gene has CDR1 SGHDN and CDR2 FVKESK. The ends lost 0 bases at V and 4 bases at J; junction bases unmatched: 6. This CDR3 region has 17 residues. The CDR3 region has the DNA TGTGCCAGCAGCCAAGAGAGACCACTAGCGGGAGCAGATACGCAGTATTTT. Translated: CASSQERPLAGADTQYF.

The chain recombines TRBV11-3 with TRBJ2-2; D not certain. The ends were cut back, 4 bases at V and 6 bases at J, with 6 bases in the middle. The germline V gene has CDR1 SGHNT and CDR2 YENEEA. CDR3 length: 12 amino acids. CDR3 residues: CASSSFSGELFF. In DNA, the CDR3 is TGTGCCAGCAGCTCTTTTTCCGGGGAGCTGTTTTTT.

The genes are TRBV24-1 and TRBJ2-2, with 8 bases lining up with TRBD1. Per germline, CDR1 KGHDR and CDR2 SFDVKD. J gave up 5 bases and V 1 base, and 5 bases lay outside the gene matches. The CDR3 consists of 16 residues. The CDR3 coding sequence is TGTGCCACCAGTGATTTAAACAGGGGGTATACCGGGGAGCTGTTTTTT. Amino acid sequence: CATSDLNRGYTGELFF.